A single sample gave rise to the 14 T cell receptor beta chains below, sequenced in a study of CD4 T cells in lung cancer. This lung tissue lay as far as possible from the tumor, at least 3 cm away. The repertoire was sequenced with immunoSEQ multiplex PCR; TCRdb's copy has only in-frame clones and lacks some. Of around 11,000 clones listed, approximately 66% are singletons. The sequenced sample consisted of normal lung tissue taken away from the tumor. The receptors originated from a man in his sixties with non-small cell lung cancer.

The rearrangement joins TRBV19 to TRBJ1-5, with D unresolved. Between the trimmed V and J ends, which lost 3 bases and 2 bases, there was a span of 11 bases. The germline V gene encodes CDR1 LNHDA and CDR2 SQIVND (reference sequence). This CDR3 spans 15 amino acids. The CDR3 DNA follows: TGTGCCAGTAGTATTCGGCAGGTTGGCAATCAGCCCCAGCATTTT. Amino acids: CASSIRQVGNQPQHF.

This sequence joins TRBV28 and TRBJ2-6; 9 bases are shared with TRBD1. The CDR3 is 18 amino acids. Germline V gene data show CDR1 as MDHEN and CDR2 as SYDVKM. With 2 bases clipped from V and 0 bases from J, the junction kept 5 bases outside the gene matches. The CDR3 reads CASSLATGGYSGANVLTF. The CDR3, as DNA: TGTGCCAGCAGTTTAGCGACAGGGGGGTACTCTGGGGCCAACGTCCTGACTTTC.

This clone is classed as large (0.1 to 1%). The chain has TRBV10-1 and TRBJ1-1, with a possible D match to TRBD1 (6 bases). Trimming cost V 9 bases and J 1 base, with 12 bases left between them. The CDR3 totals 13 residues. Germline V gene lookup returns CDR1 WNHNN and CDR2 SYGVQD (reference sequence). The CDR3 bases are TGCGCCAGTTCGGGACATCAGAACACTGAAGCTTTCTTT. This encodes CASSGHQNTEAFF.

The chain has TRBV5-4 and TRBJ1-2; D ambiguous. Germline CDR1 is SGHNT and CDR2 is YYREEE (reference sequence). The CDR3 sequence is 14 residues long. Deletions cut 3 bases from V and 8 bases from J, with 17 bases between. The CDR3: CASSSMGREAGYTF. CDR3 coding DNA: TGTGCCAGCAGCTCCATGGGCCGGGAAGCCGGCTACACCTTC. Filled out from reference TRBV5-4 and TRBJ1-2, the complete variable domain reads ETGVTQSPTHLIKTRGQQVTLRCSSQSGHNTVSWYQQALGQGPQFIFQYYREEENGRGNFPPRFSGLQFPNYSSELNVNALELDDSALYLCASSSMGREAGYTFGSGTRLTVV.

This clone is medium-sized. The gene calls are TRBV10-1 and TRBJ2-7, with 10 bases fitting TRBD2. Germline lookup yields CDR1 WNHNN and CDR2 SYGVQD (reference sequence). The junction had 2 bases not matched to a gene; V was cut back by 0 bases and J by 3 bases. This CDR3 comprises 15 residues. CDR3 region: CASSESSSGSYEQYF. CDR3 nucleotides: TGCGCCAGCAGTGAGTCCTCTAGCGGGAGCTACGAGCAGTACTTC.

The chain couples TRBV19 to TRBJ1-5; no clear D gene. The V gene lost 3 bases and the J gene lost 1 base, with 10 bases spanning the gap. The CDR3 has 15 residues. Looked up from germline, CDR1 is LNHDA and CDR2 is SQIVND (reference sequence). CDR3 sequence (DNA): TGTGCCAGTAGTATTCCCGGGGTAAGCAATCAGCCCCAGCATTTT. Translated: CASSIPGVSNQPQHF.

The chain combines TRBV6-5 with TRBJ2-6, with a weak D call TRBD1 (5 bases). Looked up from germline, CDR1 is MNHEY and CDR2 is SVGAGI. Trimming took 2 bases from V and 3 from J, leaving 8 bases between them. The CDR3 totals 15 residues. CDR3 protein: CASSYQGSGANVLTF. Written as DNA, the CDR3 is TGTGCCAGCAGTTACCAGGGAAGTGGGGCCAACGTCCTGACTTTC.

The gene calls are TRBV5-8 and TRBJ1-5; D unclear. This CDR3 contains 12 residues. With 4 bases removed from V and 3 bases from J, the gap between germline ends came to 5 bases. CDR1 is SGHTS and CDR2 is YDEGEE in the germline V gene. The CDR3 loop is CASSIYNQPQHF. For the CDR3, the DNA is TGTGCCAGCAGCATTTACAATCAGCCCCAGCATTTT.

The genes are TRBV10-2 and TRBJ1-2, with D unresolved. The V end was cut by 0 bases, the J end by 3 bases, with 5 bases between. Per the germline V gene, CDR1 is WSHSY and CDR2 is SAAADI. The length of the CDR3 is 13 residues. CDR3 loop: CASSESADYGYTF. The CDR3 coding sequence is TGCGCCAGCAGTGAGTCAGCGGACTATGGCTACACCTTC.

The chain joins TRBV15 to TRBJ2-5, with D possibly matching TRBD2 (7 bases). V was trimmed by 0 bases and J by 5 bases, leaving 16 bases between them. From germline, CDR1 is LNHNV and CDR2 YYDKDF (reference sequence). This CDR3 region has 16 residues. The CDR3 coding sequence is TGTGCCACCAGCAGAGAGGGGAGGGGGGGGAAGGAGACCCAGTACTTC. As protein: CATSREGRGGKETQYF.

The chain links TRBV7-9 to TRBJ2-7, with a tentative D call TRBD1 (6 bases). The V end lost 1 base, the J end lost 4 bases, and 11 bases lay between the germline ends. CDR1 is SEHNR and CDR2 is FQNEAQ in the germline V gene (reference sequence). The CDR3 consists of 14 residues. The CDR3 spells CASSLETGTYEQYF. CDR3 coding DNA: TGTGCCAGCAGCTTAGAAACAGGGACGTACGAGCAGTACTTC.

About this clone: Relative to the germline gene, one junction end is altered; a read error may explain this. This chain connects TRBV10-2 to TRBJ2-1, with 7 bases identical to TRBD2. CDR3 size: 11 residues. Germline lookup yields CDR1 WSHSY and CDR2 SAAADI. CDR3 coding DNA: TGCGCCAGCAGTCTGCAACGGGAGGTTCTCTTC. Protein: CASSLQREVLF.

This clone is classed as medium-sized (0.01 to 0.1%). The CDR3 here is CASSLGTVKQYF. CDR3 DNA sequence: TGTGCCAGCAGCCTAGGGACAGTCAAGCAGTACTTC. The chain carries TRBV5-6 and TRBJ2-7, with 7 bases aligning to TRBD1. Germline V gene data show CDR1 as SGHDT and CDR2 as YYEEEE. CDR3 length: 12 amino acids. After removal of 4 bases from V and 8 bases from J, the junction contained 6 bases not matched to a gene.

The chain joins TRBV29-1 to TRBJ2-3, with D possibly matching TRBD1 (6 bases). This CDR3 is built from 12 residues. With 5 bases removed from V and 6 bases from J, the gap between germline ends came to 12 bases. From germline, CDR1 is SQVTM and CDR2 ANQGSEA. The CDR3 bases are TGCAGCGTTCTACCCCAGGGGGATACGCAGTATTTT. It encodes CSVLPQGDTQYF.